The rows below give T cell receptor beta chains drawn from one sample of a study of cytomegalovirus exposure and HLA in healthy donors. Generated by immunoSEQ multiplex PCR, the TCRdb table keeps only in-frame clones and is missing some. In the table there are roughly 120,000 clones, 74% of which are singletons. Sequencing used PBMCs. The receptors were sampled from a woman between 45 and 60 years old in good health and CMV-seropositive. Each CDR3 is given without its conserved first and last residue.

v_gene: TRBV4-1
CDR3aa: ASSQAGQGEAHTQY

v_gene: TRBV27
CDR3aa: ASSQEQF

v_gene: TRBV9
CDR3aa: ASSVATRSTIY

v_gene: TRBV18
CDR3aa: ASSPPSFHEQY

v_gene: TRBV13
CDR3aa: ASSLDHRGGDNEQF

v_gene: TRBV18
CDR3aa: ASSPQPWGDTEAF

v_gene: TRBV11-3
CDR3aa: ASSLDGQYNEQF

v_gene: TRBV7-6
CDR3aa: ASSSPNRVEAF

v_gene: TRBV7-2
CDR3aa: ASSPQANYGYT

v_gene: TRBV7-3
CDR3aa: ASSLVPGQEAF

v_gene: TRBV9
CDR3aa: ASSVVVSGGFDEQY

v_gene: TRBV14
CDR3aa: ASSIPLGLEEYNEQF

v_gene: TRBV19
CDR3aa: ASSTITSGTGVNSPLH

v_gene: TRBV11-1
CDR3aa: ASSSHRVRYGYT

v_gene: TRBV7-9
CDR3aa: SSSLPERGTNTEAF

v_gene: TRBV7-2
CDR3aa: ASSLGFSSSTDTQY

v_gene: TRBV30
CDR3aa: AWSVRLAGQGSKGYT

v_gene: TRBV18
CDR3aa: ASSPPRGRTEAF

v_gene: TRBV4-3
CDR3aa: ASSQFPGTGELF

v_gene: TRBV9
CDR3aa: ASSVVGIAAYNEQF

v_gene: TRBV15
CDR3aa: ATSRGGQTVHGYT

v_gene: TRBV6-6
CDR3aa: ATSPLAKNIQY

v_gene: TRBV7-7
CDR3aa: ASSLALGQIYEQY

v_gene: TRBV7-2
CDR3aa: ASSFRGEGQY

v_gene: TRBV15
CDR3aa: ATSRDKVRGGAYTGELF

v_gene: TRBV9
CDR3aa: ASSVATVNTGELF